Below, 20 T cell receptor beta chains from the same sample are listed, as sequenced in a study of cytomegalovirus exposure and HLA in healthy donors. PCR employed 60 Vbeta and 13 Jbeta primers. Sequencing was performed with immunoSEQ multiplex PCR; in TCRdb, only in-frame clones are kept and a portion is missing. The sample lists approximately 150,000 clones, 68% occurring once. Sequenced sample: PBMCs. These receptors came from a man in his fifties or sixties in good health and CMV-seronegative.

This clone was seen only once. The chain joins TRBV5-1 to TRBJ2-3; 12 positions match TRBD2. V shed 1 base and J 3 bases; nucleotides not matched to a gene: 3. The germline CDR1 and CDR2 sequences are SGHRS and YFSETQ. The CDR3 is 16 amino acids. As DNA, the CDR3 is TGCGCCAGCAGCTTGCCTGGGACTAGCGGGACAGATACGCAGTATTTT. Amino acid sequence: CASSLPGTSGTDTQYF.

V gene TRBV21-1 combines with J gene TRBJ2-7; the listed D gene, TRBD2, was not tested against the DNA. TRBV21-1 is annotated as a pseudogene. The CDR3 consists of 12 residues. The CDR3 sequence: CASSEEGYEQYF. CDR3 sequence (DNA): TGTGCCAGCAGCGAGGAGGGATACGAGCAGTACTTC.

The V and J genes are TRBV11-2 and TRBJ2-1; the match to TRBD1 covers 9 bases. Germline V gene lookup returns CDR1 SGHAT and CDR2 FQNNGV. The CDR3 extends over 14 amino acids. V lost 5 bases to trimming and J lost 2 bases; unmatched junction nucleotides: 1. In DNA form, the CDR3 reads TGTGCCAGCAGCAGACAGGGGGCCTACAATGAGCAGTTCTTC. It codes for CASSRQGAYNEQFF.

The rearrangement links TRBV14 to TRBJ1-5, with a weak D call TRBD1 (5 bases). V lost 1 base and J lost 6, with 10 bases in between. CDR3 length: 14 amino acids. Germline V gene lookup returns CDR1 SGHDN and CDR2 FVKESK. The CDR3 reads CASSQGGGIQPQHF. The CDR3, as DNA: TGTGCCAGCAGCCAAGGTGGGGGGATTCAGCCCCAGCATTTT.

The V call is TRBV27, the J call TRBJ1-1; maybe TRBD1 (5 bases). Between the trimmed V and J ends, which lost 2 bases and 4 bases, there was a span of 14 bases. The germline V gene has CDR1 MNHEY and CDR2 SMNVEV (reference sequence). The CDR3 is 15 residues long. CDR3 residues: CASSLGAGWATEAFF. The CDR3 DNA follows: TGTGCCAGCAGTTTAGGGGCAGGATGGGCCACTGAAGCTTTCTTT.

This clone was found once. The chain combines TRBV2 with TRBJ2-4, with TRBD1 as a possible D gene (6 bases). Germline V gene lookup returns CDR1 SNHLY and CDR2 FYNNEI. The CDR3 length is 11 residues. The V end lost 4 bases, the J end lost 10 bases, and 8 bases lay between the germline ends. The CDR3 reads CASSAQGIQYF. The CDR3 DNA reads as TGTGCCAGCAGTGCCCAGGGGATTCAGTACTTC.

The rearrangement joins TRBV10-2 to TRBJ1-5; tentatively, D is TRBD1 (6 bases). The CDR3 covers 15 residues. The ends were cut back, 2 bases at V and 5 bases at J, with 13 bases in the middle. Germline CDR1 and CDR2: WSHSY and SAAADI. CDR3 region: CASSETDRSYQPQHF. CDR3 nucleotides: TGCGCCAGCAGTGAGACCGACAGGTCCTATCAGCCCCAGCATTTT.

This CDR3 is CASNLSGLGGYEQYF. As DNA, the CDR3 is TGTGCCAGCAACCTCTCCGGGTTGGGGGGCTACGAGCAGTACTTC. J is TRBJ2-7 and V is TRBV6-1; D may be TRBD2 (6 bases). Between the trimmed V and J ends, which lost 7 bases and 3 bases, there was a span of 19 bases. The germline V gene has CDR1 MNHNS and CDR2 SASEGT. This CDR3 region has 15 residues.

The V gene is TRBV5-1, the J gene TRBJ2-7, with 8 bases aligning to TRBD1. The J segment lost 1 base and the V segment lost 4 bases, leaving 4 bases of the junction unmatched. This CDR3 is built from 14 residues. CDR1 and CDR2 (germline): SGHRS, YFSETQ. CDR3 residues: CASSHDRGSYEQYF. CDR3 DNA sequence: TGCGCCAGCAGCCATGACAGGGGTTCCTACGAGCAGTACTTC. Supplemented by reference TRBV5-1 and TRBJ2-7, the full variable domain reads KAGVTQTPRYLIKTRGQQVTLSCSPISGHRSVSWYQQTPGQGLQFLFEYFSETQRNKGNFPGRFSGRQFSNSRSEMNVSTLELGDSALYLCASSHDRGSYEQYFGPGTRLTVT.

This chain links TRBV7-2 with TRBJ1-4; D possibly corresponds to TRBD1 (5 bases). The CDR3 extends over 14 amino acids. Between the trimmed V and J ends, which lost 3 bases and 5 bases, there was a span of 10 bases. Germline loops: CDR1 SGHTA, CDR2 FQGNSA. This CDR3 reads CASSLAGRNEKLFF. DNA of the CDR3: TGTGCCAGCAGCTTGGCAGGGCGCAATGAAAAACTGTTTTTT.

The chain carries TRBV5-4 and TRBJ1-2; D not resolved. The CDR3 runs 15 residues. Germline V gene data show CDR1 as SGHNT and CDR2 as YYREEE (reference sequence). The V end was cut by 0 bases, the J end by 2 bases, with 11 bases between. In nucleotides, the CDR3 is TGTGCCAGCAGCTTGGGATACACGATCAACTATGGCTACACCTTC. This translates into CASSLGYTINYGYTF.

The chain is built from TRBV6-6 and TRBJ2-1; 8 bases align to TRBD1. V lost 6 bases to trimming and J lost 5 bases; unmatched junction nucleotides: 9. The germline V gene encodes CDR1 MNHNY and CDR2 SVGAGI (reference sequence). CDR3 length equals 15 residues. CDR3 DNA: TGTGCCAGCAGCCCCCAGGGGGCATGGAACAATGAGCAGTTCTTC. Translation gives CASSPQGAWNNEQFF.

The V and J genes are TRBV11-2 and TRBJ2-7, with TRBD2 matching 9 bases. CDR3 length: 15 residues. Per germline, CDR1 SGHAT and CDR2 FQNNGV. After removal of 5 bases from V and 3 bases from J, the junction contained 8 bases not matched to a gene. CDR3 coding DNA: TGTGCCAGCAGCCGCAGACTAGCGGAGAGCTACGAGCAGTACTTC. Encoded protein: CASSRRLAESYEQYF.

The V call is TRBV18, the J call TRBJ1-2; the match to TRBD1 covers 10 bases. Losses at the gene ends were 5 bases for V and 6 bases for J; bases not matched to a gene: 6. The CDR3 totals 14 residues. Germline assignment: CDR1 KGHSH and CDR2 LQKENI. For the CDR3, the DNA is TGTGCCAGCTCATCGGGACAGGGGAGGGATGGCTACACCTTC. It specifies CASSSGQGRDGYTF.

The chain couples TRBV7-9 to TRBJ2-5; 8 nucleotides line up with TRBD1. Germline CDR1 SEHNR, CDR2 FQNEAQ (reference sequence). Germline trimming cut 4 bases from V and 4 bases from J; bases unmatched to any gene: 8. There are 15 residues in the CDR3. CDR3 sequence (DNA): TGTGCCAGCAGCTCCCTCCGACAGGGGTCAGAGACCCAGTACTTC. It codes for CASSSLRQGSETQYF.

This clone was counted a few times. The gene calls are TRBV14 and TRBJ1-4; the D gene is possibly TRBD1 (6 bases). In germline, CDR1 is SGHDN, CDR2 FVKESK. The CDR3 has 15 residues. V was shortened by 5 bases and J by 0 bases, with 10 bases between the two germline ends. In nucleotides, the CDR3 is TGTGCCAGCAGCTACCGGACAGCAACTAATGAAAAACTGTTTTTT. It specifies CASSYRTATNEKLFF. Supplemented by reference TRBV14 and TRBJ1-4, the full variable domain reads EAGVTQFPSHSVIEKGQTVTLRCDPISGHDNLYWYRRVMGKEIKFLLHFVKESKQDESGMPNNRFLAERTGGTYSTLKVQPAELEDSGVYFCASSYRTATNEKLFFGSGTQLSVL.

This clone was seen a handful of times. The gene calls are TRBV18 and TRBJ1-6, with TRBD1 matching over 7 bases. Germline CDR1 KGHSH, CDR2 LQKENI. The V and J ends lost 3 bases and 7 bases, in that order; junction bases with no gene match: 9. The CDR3 has 16 amino acids. CDR3 sequence (DNA): TGTGCCAGCTCACCTCAGGAGGGCAGGGGGAATTCACCCCTCCACTTT. The encoded protein is CASSPQEGRGNSPLHF.

This clone appeared a few times. This CDR3 is CAISAGYGQGDTEAFF. CDR3 DNA sequence: TGTGCCATCAGTGCTGGCTACGGACAGGGTGACACTGAAGCTTTCTTT. The chain links TRBV10-3 to TRBJ1-1; 8 nucleotides align to TRBD1. Germline CDR1 is ENHRY and CDR2 is SYGVKD. The CDR3 is 16 amino acids. The V and J ends lost 4 bases and 3 bases, in that order; junction bases with no gene match: 10.

The chain carries TRBV7-9 and TRBJ2-7, with TRBD2 matching over 11 bases. This CDR3 contains 14 residues. Germline lookup yields CDR1 SEHNR and CDR2 FQNEAQ (reference sequence). After removal of 8 bases from V and 2 bases from J, the junction contained 5 bases not matched to a gene. This CDR3 reads CASALAGGPYEQYF. DNA of the CDR3: TGTGCCAGCGCTCTAGCGGGGGGACCCTACGAGCAGTACTTC.

J is TRBJ1-3 and V is TRBV7-9; D is possibly TRBD1 (6 bases). Trimming took 7 bases from V and 0 from J, leaving 10 bases between them. The CDR3 length is 14 residues. Looked up from germline, CDR1 is SEHNR and CDR2 is FQNEAQ (reference sequence). This CDR3 is CASMDRGSGNTIYF. The CDR3 DNA follows: TGTGCCAGCATGGACAGAGGCTCTGGAAACACCATATATTTT.